The 13 T cell receptor beta chains below were found in one sample sequenced in a study of blood T cell repertoires in COVID-19. Profiling relied on immunoSEQ multiplex PCR, and the TCRdb table lists in-frame clones only, not all of them. This sample yields some 150,000 clones, of which 87% are seen a single time; about 3.9% belongs to the top ten. The sequenced material came from peripheral blood. These receptors all come from a woman in her sixties who had recovered from COVID-19.

The rearrangement links TRBV7-9 to TRBJ2-1; 8 bases align to TRBD2. This CDR3 has 14 amino acids. V was clipped by 5 bases and J by 8 bases; unmatched bases: 8. The V gene's germline CDR1 is SEHNR and CDR2 FQNEAQ (reference sequence). CDR3 sequence: CASSRAGGAYEQFF. CDR3 nucleotide sequence: TGTGCCAGCAGCAGAGCCGGGGGGGCCTATGAGCAGTTCTTC.

V usage is TRBV5-8 and J usage is TRBJ1-1; 9 bases map to TRBD1. The germline V gene has CDR1 SGHTS and CDR2 YDEGEE. J was trimmed by 0 bases and V by 2 bases; bases with no gene match: 17. The CDR3 covers 20 residues. The CDR3 loop is CASSFPLYGTGSPMNTEAFF. The DNA for the CDR3 is TGTGCCAGCAGCTTCCCGCTTTACGGGACAGGGTCACCAATGAACACTGAAGCTTTCTTT.

The rearrangement links TRBV27 to TRBJ1-2, with TRBD1 identical over 7 bases. Trimming cost V 3 bases and J 2 bases; bases outside gene matches: 6. The CDR3 contains 15 residues. Germline V gives CDR1 MNHEY, CDR2 SMNVEV (reference sequence). The chain's CDR3 is CASSFSLTGNYGYTF. The CDR3 bases are TGTGCCAGCAGTTTCTCCTTGACAGGGAACTATGGCTACACCTTC.

The chain recombines TRBV27 with TRBJ2-7; 7 bases fit TRBD1. The CDR3 length is 13 residues. V lost 4 bases, J lost 2 bases, and 2 bases stayed unmatched. CDR1 and CDR2 from the germline V gene are MNHEY and SMNVEV (reference sequence). The CDR3 spells CASSSGGTYEQYF. The CDR3 DNA reads TGTGCCAGCAGTTCAGGGGGAACCTACGAGCAGTACTTC.

V and J are TRBV10-3 and TRBJ2-3; 7 bases agree with TRBD1. The CDR3 runs to 13 residues. The V gene end was trimmed by 9 bases and the J gene end by 0 bases; junction bases not matched to a gene: 3. Germline CDR1 ENHRY, CDR2 SYGVKD. As DNA, the CDR3 is TGTGCCATTCAGGGGGTCAGCACAGATACGCAGTATTTT. This codes for CAIQGVSTDTQYF.

The V and J genes are TRBV19 and TRBJ1-5, with D uncertain. This CDR3 has 15 residues. Germline V gene lookup returns CDR1 LNHDA and CDR2 SQIVND (reference sequence). Between the trimmed V and J ends, which lost 6 bases and 2 bases, there was a span of 14 bases. CDR3 bases: TGTGCCAGTAGCCTATTCCCGGCGGGCAATCAGCCCCAGCATTTT. Amino acids: CASSLFPAGNQPQHF.

The chain is built from TRBV4-1 and TRBJ1-2, with 7 positions matching TRBD1. Germline V gives CDR1 MGHRA, CDR2 YSYEKL. The junction had 6 bases not matched to a gene; V was cut back by 4 bases and J by 4 bases. This CDR3 has 14 residues. CDR3 residues: CASSPIGGLYGYTF. The CDR3 coding sequence is TGCGCCAGCAGCCCTATAGGGGGCCTCTATGGCTACACCTTC.

The chain links TRBV10-3 to TRBJ2-3, with a tentative D call TRBD2 (5 bases). V lost 4 bases, J lost 5 bases, and 16 bases lay in between. This CDR3 comprises 15 residues. The germline V gene encodes CDR1 ENHRY and CDR2 SYGVKD. CDR3 sequence: CAISATSRFGDTQYF. As DNA, the CDR3 is TGTGCCATCAGTGCCACTAGTAGGTTTGGAGATACGCAGTATTTT.

The V and J genes are TRBV19 and TRBJ1-2, with D maybe TRBD1 (6 bases). Germline CDR1 is LNHDA and CDR2 is SQIVND (reference sequence). This CDR3 spans 16 amino acids. The V and J ends lost 6 bases and 2 bases respectively, with 19 bases between them. The CDR3 region has the DNA TGTGCCAGTAGCCCTATAGCGGGGACATTGAACTATGGCTACACCTTC. Encoded protein: CASSPIAGTLNYGYTF.

The V gene is TRBV4-3, the J gene TRBJ1-2, with D possibly being TRBD1 (5 bases). CDR3 length: 15 amino acids. Germline V gene lookup returns CDR1 LGHNA and CDR2 YSLEER. V gave up 3 bases and J gave up 4 bases, with 15 bases separating them. Written as DNA, the CDR3 is TGCGCCAGCAGCCAGGACCACGGAAGGGGCTATGGCTACACCTTC. Amino acid sequence: CASSQDHGRGYGYTF.

The chain carries TRBV5-1 and TRBJ2-7; 10 bases fit TRBD2. The CDR3 loop spans 15 amino acids. Looked up from germline, CDR1 is SGHRS and CDR2 is YFSETQ. V lost 5 bases and J lost 3; bases outside the gene matches: 8. CDR3 bases: TGCGCCAGCAGACGGCTAGCGGGGGTAGGCTACGAGCAGTACTTC. Protein product: CASRRLAGVGYEQYF. Full variable domain (missing parts from reference TRBV5-1 and TRBJ2-7): KAGVTQTPRYLIKTRGQQVTLSCSPISGHRSVSWYQQTPGQGLQFLFEYFSETQRNKGNFPGRFSGRQFSNSRSEMNVSTLELGDSALYLCASRRLAGVGYEQYFGPGTRLTVT.

This rearrangement joins TRBV11-2 to TRBJ2-2; the match to TRBD1 covers 8 bases. The germline V gene has CDR1 SGHAT and CDR2 FQNNGV. This CDR3 comprises 14 residues. The J segment lost 4 bases and the V segment lost 5 bases, leaving 3 bases of the junction unmatched. CDR3 nucleotides: TGTGCCAGCAGCCCTACAGGGGGCACCGGGGAGCTGTTTTTT. The encoded protein is CASSPTGGTGELFF.

The rearrangement joins TRBV12-3 or TRBV12-4 to TRBJ1-2; 7 bases map to TRBD1. This CDR3 has 13 residues. Trimming took 4 bases from V and 4 from J; bases not matched to a gene: 3. This CDR3 reads CASSYDRAYGYTF. In nucleotides, the CDR3 is TGTGCCAGCAGTTACGACAGGGCCTATGGCTACACCTTC.